The 10 T cell receptor beta chains reported below all come from one sample, sequenced in a study of a mutant IDH1 vaccine in newly diagnosed glioma. This table comes from immunoSEQ multiplex PCR, and its TCRdb copy is limited to in-frame clones, with some not included. The sample lists 95,000 to 120,000 clones; about nine tenths were seen once. Time point: week 11, during vaccination. Doses consisted of 300 ug of mutant IDH1 20-mer peptide each, paired with topical imiquimod. Their target antigens are unknown. Material: PBMCs, obtained from a glioma patient whose treatment included an IDH1 peptide vaccine. The receptors shown here come from a woman between 45 and 60 years old with glioma.

The genes are TRBV18 and TRBJ2-6; D possibly corresponds to TRBD2 (6 bases). Germline assignment: CDR1 KGHSH and CDR2 LQKENI. The CDR3 runs 18 residues. V gave up 6 bases and J gave up 0 bases, with 18 bases separating them. The CDR3 loop is CASSPSGRSSSGANVLTF. DNA for the CDR3: TGTGCCAGCTCCCCAAGTGGGAGGTCGAGCTCTGGGGCCAACGTCCTGACTTTC.

The chain joins TRBV5-1 to TRBJ1-2, with D possibly TRBD1 on 6 matching bases. This CDR3 spans 14 amino acids. From germline, CDR1 is SGHRS and CDR2 YFSETQ. V was pared by 0 bases and J by 6 bases, with 12 bases between. This CDR3 is CASSLVQGTDGYTF. The CDR3, as DNA: TGCGCCAGCAGCTTGGTTCAGGGGACGGATGGCTACACCTTC.

The V and J genes are TRBV28 and TRBJ1-3; 8 bases align to TRBD1. Germline CDR1 MDHEN, CDR2 SYDVKM. The CDR3 extends over 15 amino acids. With V trimmed by 5 bases and J by 7 bases, 10 bases remained unmatched. Here the CDR3 reads CASSPRDRSANTIYF. As DNA, the CDR3 is TGTGCCAGCAGTCCTCGGGACAGGTCTGCGAACACCATATATTTT. Full variable domain (outside the CDR3, taken from reference TRBV28 and TRBJ1-3): DVKVTQSSRYLVKRTGEKVFLECVQDMDHENMFWYRQDPGLGLRLIYFSYDVKMKEKGDIPEGYSVSREKKERFSLILESASTNQTSMYLCASSPRDRSANTIYFGEGSWLTVV.

J is TRBJ1-1 and V is TRBV7-9, with no clear D. This CDR3 is built from 12 residues. Trimming shortened V by 1 base and J by 7 bases, and 7 bases separated the two germline ends. CDR1 and CDR2 from the germline V gene are SEHNR and FQNEAQ (reference sequence). This CDR3 is CASSLVGSEAFF. For the CDR3, the DNA is TGTGCCAGCAGCTTAGTGGGAAGTGAAGCTTTCTTT. The complete variable domain, with remaining parts taken from reference TRBV7-9 and TRBJ1-1, reads DTGVSQNPRHKITKRGQNVTFRCDPISEHNRLYWYRQTLGQGPEFLTYFQNEAQLEKSRLLSDRFSAERPKGSFSTLEIQRTEQGDSAMYLCASSLVGSEAFFGQGTRLTVV.

This chain links TRBV2 with TRBJ2-5; no definite D call. V was clipped by 2 bases and J by 3 bases, with 7 bases between them. The germline CDR1 and CDR2 sequences are SNHLY and FYNNEI. This CDR3 spans 13 amino acids. The CDR3 reads CASSERGEETQYF. For the CDR3, the DNA is TGTGCCAGCAGTGAACGAGGAGAAGAGACCCAGTACTTC.

The rearrangement joins TRBV11-2 to TRBJ1-3; D perhaps matches TRBD1 (6 bases). The CDR3 runs to 15 residues. Germline V gives CDR1 SGHAT, CDR2 FQNNGV. The germline V and J ends were trimmed by 5 bases and 0 bases, with 11 bases remaining between them. The CDR3 DNA sequence: TGTGCCAGCAGCCCCTTCAGGGGCTCTGGAAACACCATATATTTT. Protein product: CASSPFRGSGNTIYF. Variable domain in full (rest from reference TRBV11-2 and TRBJ1-3): EAGVAQSPRYKIIEKRQSVAFWCNPISGHATLYWYQQILGQGPKLLIQFQNNGVVDDSQLPKDRFSAERLKGVDSTLKIQPAKLEDSAVYLCASSPFRGSGNTIYFGEGSWLTVV.

V is TRBV5-6 and J is TRBJ1-1; D unclear. Germline V gives CDR1 SGHDT, CDR2 YYEEEE. V gave up 5 bases and J gave up 7 bases, with 12 bases separating them. The CDR3 extends over 12 amino acids. The CDR3, as DNA: TGTGCCAGCAGATATCGGGCGGGTGAAGCTTTCTTT. Translating gives CASRYRAGEAFF. The whole variable domain, filled in from reference TRBV5-6 and TRBJ1-1, reads DAGVTQSPTHLIKTRGQQVTLRCSPKSGHDTVSWYQQALGQGPQFIFQYYEEEERQRGNFPDRFSGHQFPNYSSELNVNALLLGDSALYLCASRYRAGEAFFGQGTRLTVV.

The chain uses TRBV18 and TRBJ2-2; the match to TRBD1 covers 11 bases. The V gene end was trimmed by 6 bases and the J gene end by 4 bases; junction bases not matched to a gene: 10. Germline loops: CDR1 KGHSH, CDR2 LQKENI. The CDR3 length is 17 residues. CDR3 sequence (DNA): TGTGCCAGCTCTGCAAACCGGGACAGGGGGTTCACCGGGGAGCTGTTTTTT. The encoded protein is CASSANRDRGFTGELFF.

The J gene is TRBJ1-5, the V gene TRBV16, with 9 nucleotides matching TRBD1. Germline V lookup: CDR1 KGHSY, CDR2 FQNENV. CDR3 length: 16 residues. Trimming cost V 7 bases and J 1 base; bases outside gene matches: 8. This chain's CDR3 is CASTPTGGGSNQPQHF. CDR3 coding DNA: TGTGCCAGCACCCCGACAGGGGGAGGAAGCAATCAGCCCCAGCATTTT.

The chain joins TRBV18 to TRBJ1-3, with D possibly TRBD1 on 6 matching bases. V was pared by 2 bases and J by 0 bases, with 8 bases between. CDR1 KGHSH and CDR2 LQKENI come from the germline V gene. The CDR3 spans 15 residues. This chain's CDR3 is CASSPTGSSGNTIYF. CDR3 DNA sequence: TGTGCCAGCTCACCAACAGGGAGCTCTGGAAACACCATATATTTT.